This T cell receptor (beta chain) was sequenced in a study of blood T cell repertoires in COVID-19. The overall study: Sources were T cells, B-cell-depleted T cells, or PBMCs; the material itself was cDNA or gDNA.

Germline V gene data show CDR1 as SGHAT and CDR2 as FQNNGV. V was trimmed by 3 bases and J by 4 bases, leaving 3 bases between them. The CDR3 extends over 12 amino acids. In the authors' workflow: Reference gene primer amplification yielded estimated nucleated cell counts. Method: immunoSEQ multiplex PCR; TCRdb's copy keeps in-frame clones and lacks some. From that table come the V and J calls and clone size; the DNA was used to work out D and trimming. The table shows 100,000 to 150,000 clones, with about 80% occurring only once. This clonotype was sampled from a man aged 40-50 years with active or convalescent COVID-19. The sequencing input was peripheral blood. The chain has TRBV11-2 and TRBJ2-2; D is uncertain. The CDR3 DNA sequence: TGTGCCAGCAGCTTGGCCACCGGGGAGCTGTTTTTT. Translated, it gives CASSLATGELFF.